This T cell receptor (beta chain) came from a study of CD8 T cells in ankylosing spondylitis. Trimming removed 4 bases from V and 0 bases from J, with 15 bases in between. The CDR3 loop spans 16 amino acids. TCRdb passed the 5' RACE reads through MiXCR, listing each CDR3 protein once. The table records around 320,000 distinct CDR3 sequences, less than 25% of them present only once. V and J are TRBV12-3 or TRBV12-4 and TRBJ2-5; TRBD2 is a possible D gene (6 bases). Sequences were obtained from blood, either unsorted or a sorted T cell fraction (not recorded which). The receptor was derived from a female donor with ankylosing spondylitis or in good health (not recorded which). This CDR3 is CASSSEGEVYQETQYF. The CDR3 coding sequence is TGTGCCAGCAGTTCGGAGGGAGAGGTGTACCAAGAGACCCAGTACTTC.